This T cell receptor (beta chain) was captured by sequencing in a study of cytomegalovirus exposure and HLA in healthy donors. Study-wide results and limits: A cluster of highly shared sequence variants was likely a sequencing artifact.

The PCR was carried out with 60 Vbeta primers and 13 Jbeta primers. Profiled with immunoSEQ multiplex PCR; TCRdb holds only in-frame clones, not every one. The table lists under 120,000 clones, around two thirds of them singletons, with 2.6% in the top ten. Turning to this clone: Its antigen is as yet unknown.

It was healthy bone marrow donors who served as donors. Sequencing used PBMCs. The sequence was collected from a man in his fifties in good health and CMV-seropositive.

CDR3 amino acids: CASSLGQGAQSGELFF. The CDR3 DNA reads as TGCGCCAGCAGCTTGGGGCAGGGGGCGCAATCCGGGGAGCTGTTTTTT. The V call is TRBV5-1, the J call TRBJ2-2; 8 bases line up with TRBD1. Germline CDR1 SGHRS, CDR2 YFSETQ. After removal of 0 bases from V and 6 bases from J, the junction contained 7 bases not matched to a gene. This CDR3 is built from 16 residues. Full variable domain (missing parts from reference TRBV5-1 and TRBJ2-2): KAGVTQTPRYLIKTRGQQVTLSCSPISGHRSVSWYQQTPGQGLQFLFEYFSETQRNKGNFPGRFSGRQFSNSRSEMNVSTLELGDSALYLCASSLGQGAQSGELFFGEGSRLTVL.